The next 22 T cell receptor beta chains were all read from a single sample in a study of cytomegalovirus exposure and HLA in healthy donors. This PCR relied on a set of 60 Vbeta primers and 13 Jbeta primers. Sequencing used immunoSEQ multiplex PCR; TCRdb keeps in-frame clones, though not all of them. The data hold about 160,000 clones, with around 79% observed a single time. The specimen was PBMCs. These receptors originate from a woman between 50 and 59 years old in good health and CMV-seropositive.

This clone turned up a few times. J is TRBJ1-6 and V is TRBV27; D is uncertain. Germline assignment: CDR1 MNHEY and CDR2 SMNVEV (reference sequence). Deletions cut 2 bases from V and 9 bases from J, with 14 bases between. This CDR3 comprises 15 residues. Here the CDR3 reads CASSLGAGGPSPLHF. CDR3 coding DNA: TGTGCCAGCAGTTTAGGAGCGGGCGGCCCTTCACCCCTCCACTTT.

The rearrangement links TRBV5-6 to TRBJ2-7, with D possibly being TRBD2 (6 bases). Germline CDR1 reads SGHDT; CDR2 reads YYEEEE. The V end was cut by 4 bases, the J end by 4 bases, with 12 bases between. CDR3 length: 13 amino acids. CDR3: CASSLGGLYEQYF. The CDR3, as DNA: TGTGCCAGCAGCCTCGGGGGACTGTACGAGCAGTACTTC. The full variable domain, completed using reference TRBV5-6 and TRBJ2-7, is DAGVTQSPTHLIKTRGQQVTLRCSPKSGHDTVSWYQQALGQGPQFIFQYYEEEERQRGNFPDRFSGHQFPNYSSELNVNALLLGDSALYLCASSLGGLYEQYFGPGTRLTVT.

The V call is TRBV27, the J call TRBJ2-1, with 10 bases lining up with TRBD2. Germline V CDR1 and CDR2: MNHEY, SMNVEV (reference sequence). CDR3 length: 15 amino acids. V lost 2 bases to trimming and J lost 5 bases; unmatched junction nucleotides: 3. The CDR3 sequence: CASSLRLAGNNEQFF. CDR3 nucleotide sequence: TGTGCCAGCAGTTTACGACTAGCGGGCAACAATGAGCAGTTCTTC.

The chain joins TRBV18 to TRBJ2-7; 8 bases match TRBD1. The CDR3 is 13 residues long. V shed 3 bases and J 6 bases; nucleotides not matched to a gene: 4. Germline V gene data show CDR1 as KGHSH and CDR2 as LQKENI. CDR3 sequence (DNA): TGTGCCAGCTCACCGGACAGGGCCGCCGAGCAGTACTTC. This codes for CASSPDRAAEQYF.

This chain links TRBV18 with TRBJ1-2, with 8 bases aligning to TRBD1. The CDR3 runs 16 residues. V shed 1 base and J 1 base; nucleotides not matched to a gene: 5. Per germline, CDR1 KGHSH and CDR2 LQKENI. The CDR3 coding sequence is TGTGCCAGCTCACCACTGCGGGACAGGAGTAACTATGGCTACACCTTC. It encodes CASSPLRDRSNYGYTF.

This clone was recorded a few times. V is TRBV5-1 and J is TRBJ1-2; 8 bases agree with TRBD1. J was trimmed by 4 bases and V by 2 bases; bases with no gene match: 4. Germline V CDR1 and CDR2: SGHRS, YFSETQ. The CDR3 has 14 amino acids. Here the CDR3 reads CASSFDRGGYGYTF. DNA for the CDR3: TGCGCCAGCAGCTTCGACAGGGGCGGCTATGGCTACACCTTC.

CDR3 coding DNA: TGTGCCAGCAAATCTTCTGGGGCCAACGTCCTGACTTTC. Amino acid sequence: CASKSSGANVLTF. V gene TRBV25-1 combines with J gene TRBJ2-6; D call uncertain. Between the trimmed V and J ends, which lost 7 bases and 1 base, there was a span of 5 bases. Germline V lookup: CDR1 MGHDK, CDR2 SYGVNS. The length of the CDR3 is 13 residues.

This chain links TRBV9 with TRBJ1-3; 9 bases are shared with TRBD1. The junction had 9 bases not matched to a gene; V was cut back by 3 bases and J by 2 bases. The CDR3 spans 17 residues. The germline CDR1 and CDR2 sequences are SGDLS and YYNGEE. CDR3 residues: CASSANNRGLAGNTIYF. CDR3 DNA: TGTGCCAGCAGCGCCAATAACAGGGGGCTCGCTGGAAACACCATATATTTT.

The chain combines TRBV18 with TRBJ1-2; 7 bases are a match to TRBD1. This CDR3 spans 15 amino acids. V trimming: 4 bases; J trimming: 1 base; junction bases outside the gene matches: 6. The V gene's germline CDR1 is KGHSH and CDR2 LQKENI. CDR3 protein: CASSRSQGDNYGYTF. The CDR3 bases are TGTGCCAGCTCACGATCTCAGGGGGATAACTATGGCTACACCTTC.

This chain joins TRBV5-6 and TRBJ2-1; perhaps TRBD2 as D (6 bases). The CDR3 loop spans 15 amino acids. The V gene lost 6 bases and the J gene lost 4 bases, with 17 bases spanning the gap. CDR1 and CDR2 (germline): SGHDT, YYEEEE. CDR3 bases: TGTGCCAGCACCCTCGGAGCGGGTCATTACAATGAGCAGTTCTTC. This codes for CASTLGAGHYNEQFF.

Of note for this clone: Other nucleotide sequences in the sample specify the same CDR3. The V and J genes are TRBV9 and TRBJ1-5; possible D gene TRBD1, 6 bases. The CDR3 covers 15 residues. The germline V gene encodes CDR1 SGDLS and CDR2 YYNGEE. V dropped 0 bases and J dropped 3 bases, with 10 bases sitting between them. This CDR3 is CASSVGTGNNQPQHF. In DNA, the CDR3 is TGTGCCAGCAGCGTAGGAACAGGGAACAATCAGCCCCAGCATTTT.

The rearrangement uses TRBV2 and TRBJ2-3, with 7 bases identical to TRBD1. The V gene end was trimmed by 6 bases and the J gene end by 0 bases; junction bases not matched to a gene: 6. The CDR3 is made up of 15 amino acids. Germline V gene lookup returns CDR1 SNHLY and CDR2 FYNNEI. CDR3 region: CASSPGTVSTDTQYF. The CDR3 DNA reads TGTGCCAGCAGCCCCGGGACAGTTAGCACAGATACGCAGTATTTT.

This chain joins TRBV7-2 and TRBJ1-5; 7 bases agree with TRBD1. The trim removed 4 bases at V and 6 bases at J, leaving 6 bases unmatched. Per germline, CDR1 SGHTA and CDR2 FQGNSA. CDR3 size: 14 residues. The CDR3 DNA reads TGTGCCAGCAGCTCAACAGGGGTAGGTCAGCCCCAGCATTTT. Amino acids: CASSSTGVGQPQHF.

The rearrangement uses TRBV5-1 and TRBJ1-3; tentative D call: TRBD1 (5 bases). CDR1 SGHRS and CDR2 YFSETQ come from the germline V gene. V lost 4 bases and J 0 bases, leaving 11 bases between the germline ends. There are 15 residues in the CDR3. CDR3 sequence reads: CASSPGLNSGNTIYF. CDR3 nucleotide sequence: TGCGCCAGCAGCCCGGGACTGAACTCTGGAAACACCATATATTTT. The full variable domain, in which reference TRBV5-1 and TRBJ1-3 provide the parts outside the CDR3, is KAGVTQTPRYLIKTRGQQVTLSCSPISGHRSVSWYQQTPGQGLQFLFEYFSETQRNKGNFPGRFSGRQFSNSRSEMNVSTLELGDSALYLCASSPGLNSGNTIYFGEGSWLTVV.

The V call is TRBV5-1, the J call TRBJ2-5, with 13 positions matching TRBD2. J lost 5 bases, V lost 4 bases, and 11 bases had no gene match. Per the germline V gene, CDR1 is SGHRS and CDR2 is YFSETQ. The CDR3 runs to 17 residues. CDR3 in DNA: TGCGCCAGCAGCATCCTAACTAGCGGGGGGGCTGGGGAGACCCAGTACTTC. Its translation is CASSILTSGGAGETQYF.

This CDR3 reads CASSLVTGLHTQYF. The CDR3 DNA reads as TGCGCCAGCAGCTTGGTGACAGGGCTCCATACGCAGTATTTT. The V call is TRBV5-1, the J call TRBJ2-3; TRBD1 matches at 7 bases. The germline V gene encodes CDR1 SGHRS and CDR2 YFSETQ. V trimming: 0 bases; J trimming: 7 bases; junction bases outside the gene matches: 5. The CDR3 runs to 14 residues. The full variable domain, its missing parts supplied by reference TRBV5-1 and TRBJ2-3, is KAGVTQTPRYLIKTRGQQVTLSCSPISGHRSVSWYQQTPGQGLQFLFEYFSETQRNKGNFPGRFSGRQFSNSRSEMNVSTLELGDSALYLCASSLVTGLHTQYFGPGTRLTVL.

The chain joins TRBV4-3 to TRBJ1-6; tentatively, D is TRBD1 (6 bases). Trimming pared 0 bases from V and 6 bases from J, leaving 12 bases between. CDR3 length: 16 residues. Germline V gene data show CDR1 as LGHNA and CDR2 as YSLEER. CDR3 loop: CASSQDSGVTNSPLHF. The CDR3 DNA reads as TGCGCCAGCAGCCAAGATTCAGGGGTCACTAATTCACCCCTCCACTTT.

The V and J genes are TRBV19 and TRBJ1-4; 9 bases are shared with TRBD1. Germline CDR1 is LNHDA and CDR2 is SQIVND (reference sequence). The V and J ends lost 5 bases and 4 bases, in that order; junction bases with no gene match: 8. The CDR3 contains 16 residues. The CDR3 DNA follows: TGTGCCAGTAGTGCCCGGGACAGGGTTCTTAATGAAAAACTGTTTTTT. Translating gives CASSARDRVLNEKLFF.

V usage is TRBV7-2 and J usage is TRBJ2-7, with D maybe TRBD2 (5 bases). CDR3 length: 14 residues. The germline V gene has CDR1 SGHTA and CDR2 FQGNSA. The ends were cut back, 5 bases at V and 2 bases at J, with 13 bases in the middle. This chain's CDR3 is CASSHGRGPYEQYF. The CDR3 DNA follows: TGTGCCAGCAGCCACGGACGGGGTCCCTACGAGCAGTACTTC.

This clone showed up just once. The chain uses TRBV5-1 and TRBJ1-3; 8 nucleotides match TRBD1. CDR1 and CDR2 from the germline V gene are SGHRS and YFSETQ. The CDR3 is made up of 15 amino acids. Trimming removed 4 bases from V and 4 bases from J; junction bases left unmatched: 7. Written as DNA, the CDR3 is TGCGCCAGCAGCCCGGGACAGGCGATCGGAAACACCATATATTTT. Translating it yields CASSPGQAIGNTIYF.

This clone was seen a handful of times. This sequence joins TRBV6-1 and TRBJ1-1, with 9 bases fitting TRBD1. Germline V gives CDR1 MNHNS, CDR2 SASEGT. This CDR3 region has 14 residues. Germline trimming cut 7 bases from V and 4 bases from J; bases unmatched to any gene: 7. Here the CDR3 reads CASNRQGGSTEAFF. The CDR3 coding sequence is TGTGCCAGCAATAGACAGGGGGGCTCCACTGAAGCTTTCTTT.

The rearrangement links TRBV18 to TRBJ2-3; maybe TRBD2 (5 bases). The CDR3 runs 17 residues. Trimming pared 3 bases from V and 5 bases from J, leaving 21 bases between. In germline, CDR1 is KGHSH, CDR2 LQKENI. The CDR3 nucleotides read TGTGCCAGCTCACCTGGTTTTGGCGGGCTCCGGGGAGATACGCAGTATTTT. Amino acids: CASSPGFGGLRGDTQYF.